This T cell receptor (beta chain) came from a study of blood T cells in healthy people across ages. Points from the study as a whole: With age, beta diversity per million T cells declined roughly linearly, significantly by approximately 40.

The use of a sample-barcoded 5' primer and a J-beta primer mix characterized a second PCR of roughly 6 to 11 cycles. CDR3-containing paired-end reads numbered at least 2.5 million in each sample. Using its own MiXCR run on the 5' RACE reads, TCRdb lists one record per CDR3 protein. The table includes about 720,000 distinct CDR3 sequences, 20% to 25% detected once. This clonotype was detected only a few times. Its target is not known. After removal of 7 bases from V and 6 bases from J, the junction contained 11 bases not matched to a gene. The CDR3 totals 16 residues. Germline V lookup: CDR1 SNHLY, CDR2 FYNNEI.

The receptor was isolated from an older man in good health. J is TRBJ2-5 and V is TRBV2, with 13 bases that match TRBD2. Material for sequencing was blood. CDR3 loop: CASTKGLAGAEKTQYF. The CDR3 region has the DNA TGTGCCAGCACCAAAGGACTAGCGGGAGCGGAAAAGACCCAGTACTTC.